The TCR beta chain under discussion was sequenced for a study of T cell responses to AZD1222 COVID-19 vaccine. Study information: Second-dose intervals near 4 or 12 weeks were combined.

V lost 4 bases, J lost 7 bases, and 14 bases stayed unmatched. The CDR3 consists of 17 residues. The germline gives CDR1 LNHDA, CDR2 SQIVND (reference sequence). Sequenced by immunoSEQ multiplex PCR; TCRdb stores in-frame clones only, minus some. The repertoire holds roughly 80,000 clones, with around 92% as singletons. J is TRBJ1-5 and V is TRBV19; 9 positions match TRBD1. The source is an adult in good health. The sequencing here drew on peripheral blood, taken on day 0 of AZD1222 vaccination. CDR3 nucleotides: TGTGCCAGTAGTACCGGCCGGGACAGGGTCCCCCAACAGCCCCAGCATTTT. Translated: CASSTGRDRVPQQPQHF.